This T cell receptor (beta chain) was recorded in a study of cytomegalovirus exposure and HLA in healthy donors (dated by TCRdb to about 2017). Background for the entire study: According to an earlier analysis of 550 to 700 of the donors, roughly 180 million T cells yielded over 100 million unique TCR beta sequences and around 280 Gb of sequence data. Donor age, sex, ethnicity and CMV serostatus were collected together with the repertoire data. Because of strong linkage in the cohort, roughly five DR-DQ haplotypes were treated as single units for association and clustering. Every discovery cohort repertoire had been produced on one sequencing platform. A later analysis re-analyzed previously published TCR beta repertoires from several hundred donors and added high-resolution HLA genotyping to study TCR occurrence patterns. A separate validation cohort of approximately 120 different subjects was used in addition to the approximately 670-subject first cohort. Among a few hundred genotyped donors of the cohort, an average of roughly 240,000 unique TCR beta nucleotide sequences were sequenced per donor, roughly 20% of them non-productive. In the later analysis, no new phenotypic data were used to find candidate immune exposures; instead, reliance was placed on TCR beta sequences and their occurrence across donors. A later genetic analysis took genome-wide SNP genotypes for about three fifths of the 666 donors and used that subset as a discovery cohort. The study combined high-throughput TCR immunosequencing, statistical association of individual TCRs with disease status, and machine learning to predict cytomegalovirus infection status. An earlier analysis of roughly 580 of the donors used high-throughput TCR beta sequencing to judge whether each TCR beta V gene segment behaved as functional or pseudogenic. An early release covering over 500 HLA-typed donors comprised approximately 290 gigabases of sequencing data and around 80 million unique TCR sequences. The study aimed to test whether signatures of past pathogen exposure could be identified by cataloging public T cell receptors. Both class I and class II loci were covered by HLA typing, at four-digit resolution. Of the 398 genotyped donors, roughly 76% were placed in the genetic ancestry cluster associated with self-reported Caucasian donors. The study used immunosequencing to profile the T cell repertoires of hundreds of subjects and linked those repertoires to cytomegalovirus serostatus. The number of donors typed differed by locus, with roughly 629-640 for A, B, C, DRB1 and DQB1, more than 500 for DQA1, approximately 580 for DPA1, and 472 for DPB1.

The cohort was made up of hundreds of healthy bone marrow donors. Cohort members were all nominally healthy when sampled, although unrecorded immune exposures were likely present. The donor tested CMV seronegative and was one of the 352 seronegative cohort members. Every donor gave a peripheral blood sample, and the peripheral blood mononuclear cells from that sample were used for TCR beta sequencing. The Qiagen DNeasy Blood Extraction Kit was used to extract genomic DNA from the blood cell samples. Results the study describes overall, beyond this receptor: In a later analysis, HLA-associated TCR beta chains were found to be more clonally expanded and to have lower generation probabilities than equally common non-associated chains. A further reported finding was that TCR beta sequences accurately predicted the HLA-A and HLA-B alleles for most subjects in the first cohort. Cytomegalovirus status was reported to be diagnosed by the classifier with high specificity and sensitivity in both the original and validation cohorts. Because counts were too low, roughly 16 rarely observed V segments, including chromosome 9 orphons, were excluded from the earlier analysis of some 590 of the donors. A few of the identified cytomegalovirus-associated TCR beta chains were confirmed in vitro to be specific for cytomegalovirus antigens. Roughly uniform sequencing depth across donors was assumed in presence/absence analyses, although this assumption may not hold. Most TCR sequences were seen in very few donors, while some public TCRs were found in many individuals. This cohort had only TCR beta chains sequenced, and the lack of alpha or paired-chain data limited which features could be detected. At a false discovery rate of 0.05, a later analysis linked about 16,000 TCR beta sequences to specific HLA alleles. The sequencing pipeline was judged likely to have produced a cluster of highly shared sequence variants as a technical artifact. Because HLA typing was missing for some donors at each locus, association tests included only the typed subset. For the cohort, immune exposure information was limited to CMV serostatus. In an earlier analysis of a few hundred of the donors, most TCR beta V segments were observed in productive rearrangements about 90% or about 30% of the time, broadly matching IMGT annotations. In a later analysis, several top co-occurrence clusters were reported to appear linked to parvovirus B19, influenza, CMV and Epstein-Barr virus. According to a later analysis, most CMV-associated TCR beta chains appeared to be HLA-restricted, and the HLA associations seemed to be driven largely by CMV exposure. A later genetic analysis reported fewer N-insertions in productive TCRs among donors in an Asian-associated ancestry cluster than the roughly 620-donor mean. Linkage disequilibrium might explain the correlated functional status among segregating V segments, but an unknown experimental factor could not be excluded. A total of fewer than 200 TCR beta chains were listed by the study as associated with cytomegalovirus. Strong co-occurrence of HLA alleles, especially DR and DQ, made assigning TCR associations to individual alleles difficult. A later genetic analysis associated a missense DCLRE1C variant with V-gene and J-gene trimming of TCR beta chains, and an independent cohort replicated the association. The authors suggested that the approach could potentially be generalized to other disease states and immunological phenotypes. In a later analysis, the rate of TCR association differed among HLA loci, with DRB1 alleles having the most associated TCRs and HLA-C alleles having the fewest.

As for this clone: Its antigen has not been determined. The record has no base qualities; no much larger clone is one base away. The same CDR3 arises from other DNA sequences in this sample as well.

Library prep was done by the immunoSEQ multiplex PCR assay. The multiplex PCR relied on a mix of 60 forward primers for TCR Vbeta segments and 13 reverse primers for TCR Jbeta segments. Amplification of the CDR3 region of rearranged TCR beta genes was performed with a multiplex PCR assay on genomic DNA. The amplified TCR beta libraries were sequenced on the Illumina HiSeq System as 87-base-pair reads. In the original analysis: Across the roughly 700 repertoires, a later analysis counted around 80 million unique TCR beta chains, about 10 million of which were shared by at least two donors. Raw reads were error-corrected and collapsed into unique sequences with a nearest-neighbor algorithm that merged closely related sequences to remove PCR and sequencing errors. To assign V, D and J gene segments, CDR3 sequences were aligned to IMGT reference sequences. Each retained sequence needed at least a six-nucleotide match to both a V gene segment and a J gene segment. A rearrangement was called productive if the CDR3 had no stop codons and remained in frame with V and J, and every other rearrangement was called non-productive. Following IMGT convention, CDR3 was defined as the stretch from the second conserved V-encoded cysteine to the conserved J-encoded phenylalanine. In an earlier analysis of around 640 of the donors, sequences lacking an unambiguous match to a single V gene segment were excluded. An earlier analysis of several hundred of the donors called V segments functional above 56.7% productive rearrangements and segregating when the between-donor standard deviation exceeded 5%. To diagnose cytomegalovirus status from the catalog of TCR beta chain sequences, a statistical classification framework was built. A later analysis assigned V and J genes by comparing TCR nucleotide sequences with IMGT/GENE-DB human TR gene sequences. In a later analysis, CDR3 sequences and most-parsimonious VDJ recombination scenarios were assigned using the TCRdist pipeline. A later analysis defined each TCR beta chain by its CDR3 amino acid sequence plus V-gene family, and excluded reads lacking a unique V-gene family. To address suspected cross-contamination and a sequencing artifact, a later analysis removed roughly 580 highly shared, low-generation-probability nucleotide sequences. A later analysis calculated a clonal expansion index for each public chain from normalized within-repertoire ranks of inferred template counts. Generation probabilities in a later analysis came from a VDJ recombination model fitted to out-of-frame rearrangements, and those results were checked against IGoR. In a later analysis, hypergeometric tests were used to score TCR-TCR, TCR-HLA and TCR-CMV co-occurrence, with a repertoire-size bias correction applied to TCR pairs. In a later analysis, false discovery rates were estimated by permuting HLA or CMV assignments 20 times. A later analysis grouped co-occurring TCRs with DBSCAN, adding TCRdist sequence similarity when clustering within HLA-allele-positive subsets. For co-occurrence clustering, repertoires with fewer than 30,000 or more than 120,000 public chains were excluded, along with roughly 5 repertoires with anomalous nucleotide sharing. TCRdb mirrors the immuneACCESS table, restricted to in-frame sequences. Some clones are absent from its copies; in checked studies, under half trace to an unresolved V gene, and the reason for the others is unknown. That table gives V, J and clone size, and the DNA gave D and trimming. In this sample the table shows about 150,000 clones, around 72% of which occur a single time. The top ten clones comprise 2% to 2.5% of the sample.

The origin of this receptor is a man aged 35 to 55 in good health and CMV-seronegative. What was sequenced was PBMCs.

CDR3 loop: CASSVGLAVTYEQYF. The nucleotide sequence reads as follows: TGTGCCAGCAGCGTAGGGCTAGCGGTCACCTACGAGCAGTACTTC. This chain joins TRBV9 to TRBJ2-7, and 7 junction bases match TRBD2. V lost 0 bases and J lost 2 bases, and the count of bases not matched to a germline gene is 5. Reading from cysteine to phenylalanine, the CDR3 counts 15 amino acids. The CDR3 DNA has 45 bases and is translated from base 1. The germline V gene sets CDR1 to SGDLS and CDR2 to YYNGEE.